This record covers a single T cell receptor beta chain. Its antigen is still unknown. Base qualities are not provided; no much larger clone lies one nucleotide away. The data are from a study of T cells in narcolepsy (dated by TCRdb to between 2017 and 2018). Study-wide context: Healthy control donors were enrolled in the study alongside patients who had narcolepsy type 1 or type 2 (NT1, NT2). The study sought autoreactive T cells targeting hypocretin neuron self-antigens (hypocretin, TRIB2) in narcolepsy patients, using TCR Vbeta sequencing to track clonotypes in blood and CSF. Overall results and qualifications from the work: According to the report, autoreactive clonotypes were detected serially in the blood of the same patients and of different patients, but not in healthy controls. Plots comparing CSF and blood CD4+ T cell clonotypes from the same patient highlighted HCRT-specific and TRIB2-specific autoreactive clonotypes. Certain blood memory CD4+ repertoires from patients and controls had no sequences that matched autoreactive T cell clones. Numbers of sequenced blood memory CD4+ clonotypes were comparable, averaging roughly 40,000 in patients and roughly 32,000 in controls.

Libraries came from the immunoSEQ multiplex PCR assay. The table comes from immuneACCESS by way of TCRdb, which keeps in-frame sequences with V and J called. Part of the clones is missing from these tables; in studies checked, under half for an unresolved V gene and the rest for unknown reasons. Counted in this sample were tens of thousands of clones; roughly 64% of them appeared once. The ten top clones hold roughly an eighth of the sample. For TCR Vbeta sequencing, memory CD4+ T cells were sorted ex vivo from the peripheral blood of both healthy controls and narcolepsy patients. Between the V and J ends, shortened by 2 bases and 2 bases respectively, the junction contains 13 bases. CDR1 and CDR2 were assigned from the germline V gene as KGHSH and LQKENI. From the cysteine up to the phenylalanine, the CDR3 has a length of 16 residues. Only the CDR3 portion is preserved as DNA: 48 bases, with reading frame beginning at the first base.

This TCR was recovered from a human donor in good health. Sequencing was performed on memory (CD45RA-) CD4+ T cells from blood. The sample's cell subset or site label is to be understood as: memory T cells sorted ex vivo from peripheral blood. Recombination joined TRBV18 with TRBJ1-3, with the D segment identity uncertain. The DNA reads TGTGCCAGCTCACCAATCGCTCTACTCCCTGGAAACACCATATATTTT. Its product reads: CASSPIALLPGNTIYF. The full variable domain, with segments outside the CDR3 supplied by the reference TRBV18 and TRBJ1-3 proteins, appears as NAGVMQNPRHLVRRRGQEARLRCSPMKGHSHVYWYRQLPEEGLKFMVYLQKENIIDESGMPKERFSAEFPKEGPSILRIQQVVRGDSAAYFCASSPIALLPGNTIYFGEGSWLTVV.